Reported below is one TCR beta chain. As yet, its antigen is unknown. The data derive from a study of vaccination and CD4 T cells after COVID-19. Study results and caveats: Among those convalescent, a median 86.3% of reactive clones emerged solely post-vaccination.

This CDR3 has 14 residues. The germline CDR1 and CDR2 sequences are DFQATT and SNEGSKA (reference sequence). Germline trimming cut 6 bases from V and 3 bases from J; bases unmatched to any gene: 9. Indicated treatment: approximately 9-day PBMC culture with coronavirus spike peptide pools or control peptides (ViraFEST assay). The Oncomine TCR Beta short-read assay sequenced DNA from cultured CD4+ T cells. Investigators obtained genomic DNA by extraction from cultured CD4+ T cells. Using its own MiXCR run on the PCR reads, TCRdb lists one record per CDR3 protein. The profile shows about 19,000 distinct CDR3 sequences, roughly 49% of them singletons.

The sequencing used CD4+ T cells from blood, cultured in vitro, collected before SARS-CoV-2 vaccination. The TCR sequence derives from a human donor who had recovered from COVID-19. V usage is TRBV20-1 and J usage is TRBJ1-1, with 8 positions matching TRBD1. The chain's CDR3 is CSAHPTGVDTEAFF. The DNA of the CDR3 is TGCAGTGCCCACCCGACAGGGGTGGACACTGAAGCTTTCTTT.